A single sample is the source of the 10 T cell receptor beta chains below, sequenced in a study of T-cell memory formation after mild COVID-19. TCRdb passed the 5' RACE reads through MiXCR, listing each CDR3 protein once. The sample shows about 610,000 distinct CDR3 sequences, 17% of them seen only once. Sequenced: PBMCs or a T cell subset sorted from them (not recorded which). The receptor set was obtained from an adult woman who had mild COVID-19 (a few samples of this study predate the infection). Cell type and time point are not known.

A few counts support this clonotype. The rearrangement joins TRBV9 to TRBJ2-5; the match to TRBD2 covers 8 bases. This CDR3 has 15 amino acids. Germline values: CDR1 SGDLS, CDR2 YYNGEE. V lost 0 bases to trimming and J lost 4 bases; unmatched junction nucleotides: 5. The CDR3 region is CASSVVGRGAETQYF. The CDR3, as DNA: TGTGCCAGCAGCGTAGTGGGGCGGGGGGCAGAGACCCAGTACTTC.

The chain is built from TRBV12-3 or TRBV12-4 and TRBJ2-5, with a tentative D call TRBD2 (5 bases). The CDR3 is 13 amino acids. Trimming cost V 11 bases and J 2 bases, with 15 bases left between them. The CDR3 nucleotides read TGTGCCTCCCAGAGGGCTTGGCAAGAGACCCAGTACTTC. Its translation is CASQRAWQETQYF.

The chain has TRBV12-3 or TRBV12-4 and TRBJ2-7; possibly TRBD1 for D (5 bases). The V end lost 7 bases, the J end lost 5 bases, and 9 bases lay between the germline ends. The CDR3 runs to 11 residues. CDR3 region: CASKGVNEQYF. DNA for the CDR3: TGTGCCAGCAAAGGGGTGAACGAGCAGTACTTC.

This clonotype was counted many times. V usage is TRBV18 and J usage is TRBJ2-3; TRBD2 aligns across 13 bases. The CDR3 covers 17 residues. CDR1 and CDR2 (germline): KGHSH, LQKENI. V lost 0 bases to trimming and J lost 3 bases; unmatched junction nucleotides: 3. The CDR3 DNA sequence: TGTGCCAGCTCACCACCGACTAGCGGGAGGAGAACAGATACGCAGTATTTT. It encodes CASSPPTSGRRTDTQYF.

This clonotype was seen more than once but under ten times. The V call is TRBV7-3, the J call TRBJ2-2, with no clear D. V lost 3 bases to trimming and J lost 6 bases, with 8 bases between them. This CDR3 is built from 13 residues. The germline V gene encodes CDR1 SGHTA and CDR2 FQGTGA. The chain's CDR3 is CASSFGFPGELFF. As DNA, the CDR3 is TGTGCCAGCAGCTTTGGGTTCCCCGGGGAGCTGTTTTTT.

The chain has TRBV20-1 and TRBJ1-1, with D perhaps TRBD1 (5 bases). Germline V gene sequence: CDR1 DFQATT, CDR2 SNEGSKA (reference sequence). The CDR3 length is 11 residues. Trimming removed 0 bases from V and 8 bases from J, with 7 bases in between. The DNA for the CDR3 is TGCAGTGCTAGAGATGCAGGGGAAGCTTTCTTT. This gives the protein CSARDAGEAFF.

V is TRBV4-3 and J is TRBJ2-7, with 7 nucleotides matching TRBD2. In germline, CDR1 is LGHNA, CDR2 YSLEER. V gave up 0 bases and J gave up 3 bases; unmatched junction bases: 5. There are 15 residues in the CDR3. The CDR3 bases are TGCGCCAGCAGCCAAGAAAGGGACTACCGCTACGAGCAGTACTTC. It translates to CASSQERDYRYEQYF.

The chain has TRBV2 and TRBJ2-1, with D possibly matching TRBD2 (5 bases). This CDR3 is built from 14 residues. Germline V lookup: CDR1 SNHLY, CDR2 FYNNEI. The V end lost 4 bases, the J end lost 3 bases, and 10 bases lay between the germline ends. The CDR3 loop reads CASSAQAVYNEQFF. DNA for the CDR3: TGTGCCAGCAGTGCTCAAGCGGTCTACAATGAGCAGTTCTTC.

This sequence joins TRBV24-1 and TRBJ2-5, with 9 bases aligning to TRBD2. Germline lookup yields CDR1 KGHDR and CDR2 SFDVKD. The CDR3 is made up of 15 amino acids. V was pared by 2 bases and J by 1 base, with 1 base of the junction left unmatched. The CDR3 region is CATSDSSGAQETQYF. CDR3 in DNA: TGTGCCACCAGTGATTCTAGCGGGGCCCAAGAGACCCAGTACTTC.

This clonotype was counted a few times. This chain links TRBV7-6 with TRBJ2-2; 10 nucleotides agree with TRBD1. The CDR3 sequence is 16 residues long. Per the germline V gene, CDR1 is SGHVS and CDR2 is FNYEAQ. Trimming took 5 bases from V and 7 from J; bases not matched to a gene: 10. The CDR3 protein is CASSPTETGGYGELFF. In nucleotides, the CDR3 is TGTGCCAGCAGCCCTACCGAGACAGGGGGCTACGGGGAGCTGTTTTTT.